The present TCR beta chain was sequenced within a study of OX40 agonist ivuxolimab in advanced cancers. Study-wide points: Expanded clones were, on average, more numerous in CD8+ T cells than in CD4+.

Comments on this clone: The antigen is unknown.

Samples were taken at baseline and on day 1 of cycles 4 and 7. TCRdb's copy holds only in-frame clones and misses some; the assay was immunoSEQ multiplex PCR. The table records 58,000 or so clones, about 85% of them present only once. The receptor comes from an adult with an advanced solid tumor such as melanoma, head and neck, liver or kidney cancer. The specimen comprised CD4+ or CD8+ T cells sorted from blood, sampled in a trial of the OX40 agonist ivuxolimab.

In DNA, the CDR3 is TGTGCCAGCAGTTTCTCCCCCAACGAGCAGTACTTC. Translating gives CASSFSPNEQYF. The chain uses TRBV28 and TRBJ2-7, with unresolved D. From germline, CDR1 is MDHEN and CDR2 SYDVKM. V was shortened by 3 bases and J by 5 bases, with 8 bases between the two germline ends. The CDR3 consists of 12 residues.